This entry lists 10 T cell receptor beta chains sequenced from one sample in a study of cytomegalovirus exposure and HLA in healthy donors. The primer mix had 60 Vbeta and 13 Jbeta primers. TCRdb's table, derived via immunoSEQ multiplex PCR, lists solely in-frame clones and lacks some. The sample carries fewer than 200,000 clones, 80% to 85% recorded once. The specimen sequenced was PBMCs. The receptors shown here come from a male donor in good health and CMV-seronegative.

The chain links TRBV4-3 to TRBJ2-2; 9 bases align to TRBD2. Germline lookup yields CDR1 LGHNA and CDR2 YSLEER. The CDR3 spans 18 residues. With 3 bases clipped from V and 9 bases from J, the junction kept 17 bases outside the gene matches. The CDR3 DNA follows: TGCGCCAGCAGCCAGGGACTCGCGCGGCGGGGGGGCCGTTGGGAGCTGTTTTTT. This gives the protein CASSQGLARRGGRWELFF.

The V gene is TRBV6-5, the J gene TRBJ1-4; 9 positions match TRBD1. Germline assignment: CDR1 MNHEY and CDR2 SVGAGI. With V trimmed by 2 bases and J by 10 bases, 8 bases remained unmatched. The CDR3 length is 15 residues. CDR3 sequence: CASSYGTGSRGKLFF. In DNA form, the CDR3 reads TGTGCCAGCAGTTACGGGACAGGGAGTCGTGGAAAACTGTTTTTT.

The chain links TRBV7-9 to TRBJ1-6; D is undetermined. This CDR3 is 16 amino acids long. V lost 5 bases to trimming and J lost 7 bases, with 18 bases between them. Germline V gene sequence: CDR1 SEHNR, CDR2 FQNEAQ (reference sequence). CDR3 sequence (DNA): TGTGCCAGCAGCGGGAGCTGGGGAGCGGGAAATTCACCCCTCCACTTT. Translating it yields CASSGSWGAGNSPLHF.

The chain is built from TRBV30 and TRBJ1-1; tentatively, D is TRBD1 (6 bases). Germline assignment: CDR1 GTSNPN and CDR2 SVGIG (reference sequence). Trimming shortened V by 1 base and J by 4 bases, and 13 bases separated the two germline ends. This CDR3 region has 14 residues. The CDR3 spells CAWSEVGAGTEAFF. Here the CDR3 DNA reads TGTGCCTGGAGTGAGGTGGGGGCGGGCACTGAAGCTTTCTTT.

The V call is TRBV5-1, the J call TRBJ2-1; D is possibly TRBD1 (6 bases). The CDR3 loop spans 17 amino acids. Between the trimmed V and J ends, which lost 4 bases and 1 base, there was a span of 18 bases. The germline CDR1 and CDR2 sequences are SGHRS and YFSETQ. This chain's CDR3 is CASSVRGSSISYNEQFF. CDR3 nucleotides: TGCGCCAGCAGCGTAAGGGGGTCGTCGATTTCCTACAATGAGCAGTTCTTC.

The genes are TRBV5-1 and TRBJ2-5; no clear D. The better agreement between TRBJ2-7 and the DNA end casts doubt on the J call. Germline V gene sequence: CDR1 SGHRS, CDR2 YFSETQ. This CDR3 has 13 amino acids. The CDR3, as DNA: TGCGCCAGCAGCTTAGGACCCGACTACGAGCAGTACTTC. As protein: CASSLGPDYEQYF.

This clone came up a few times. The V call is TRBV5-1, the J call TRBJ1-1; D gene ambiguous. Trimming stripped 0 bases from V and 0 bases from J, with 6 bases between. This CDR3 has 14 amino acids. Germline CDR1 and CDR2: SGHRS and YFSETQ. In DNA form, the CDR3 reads TGCGCCAGCAGCTTGGATCCAGTGAACACTGAAGCTTTCTTT. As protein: CASSLDPVNTEAFF.

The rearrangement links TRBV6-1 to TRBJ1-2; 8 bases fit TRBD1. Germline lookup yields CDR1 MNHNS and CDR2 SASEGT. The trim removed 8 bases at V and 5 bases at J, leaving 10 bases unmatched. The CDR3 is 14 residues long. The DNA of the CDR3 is TGTGCCAGCCGCGTCGGGACAGGCGAATATGGCTACACCTTC. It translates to CASRVGTGEYGYTF.

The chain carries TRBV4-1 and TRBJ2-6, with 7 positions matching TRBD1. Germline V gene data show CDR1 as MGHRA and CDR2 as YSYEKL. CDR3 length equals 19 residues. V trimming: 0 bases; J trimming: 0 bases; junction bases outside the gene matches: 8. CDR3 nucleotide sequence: TGCGCCAGCAGCCAAGAGTCTGGACAGGTACGCTCTGGGGCCAACGTCCTGACTTTC. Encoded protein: CASSQESGQVRSGANVLTF.

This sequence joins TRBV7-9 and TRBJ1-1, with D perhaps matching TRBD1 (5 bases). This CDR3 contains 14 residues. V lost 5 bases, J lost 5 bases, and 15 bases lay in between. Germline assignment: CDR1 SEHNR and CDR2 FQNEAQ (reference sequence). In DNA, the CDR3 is TGTGCCAGCAGCCCGGGGGACTCAGGGACTGAAGCTTTCTTT. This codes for CASSPGDSGTEAFF.